Below are 31 T cell receptor beta chains sequenced from a single sample in a study of read filtering for tumor transcriptome and immune sequencing. From 350 to 500 ng of RNA, a library with molecular barcoded alpha/delta and beta/gamma adaptors was made. Each CDR3 protein is one row after TCRdb ran MiXCR on the reads. The table includes 75,000 to 90,000 distinct CDR3 sequences, around 12% detected once. Input material: a population of CD138-negative cells sorted from bone marrow. All receptors derive from a donor at least 40 years old with multiple myeloma.

This clonotype appeared many times. This chain joins TRBV7-2 and TRBJ1-2; 7 bases map to TRBD1. The germline V gene has CDR1 SGHTA and CDR2 FQGNSA. Trimming took 4 bases from V and 6 from J; bases not matched to a gene: 5. The CDR3 is 13 amino acids. Here the CDR3 reads CASSSDRRNGYTF. In DNA, the CDR3 is TGTGCCAGCAGCTCGGACAGGAGGAATGGCTACACCTTC.

This clonotype was observed many times. The genes are TRBV18 and TRBJ1-4, with a tentative D call TRBD1 (5 bases). Germline-derived CDR1 and CDR2 are KGHSH and LQKENI. Trimming pared 3 bases from V and 5 bases from J, leaving 13 bases between. CDR3 length: 15 residues. CDR3 sequence (DNA): TGTGCCAGCTCACCCCCCGGGGAGGGGAATGAAAAACTGTTTTTT. Residues: CASSPPGEGNEKLFF. The complete variable domain, with remaining parts taken from reference TRBV18 and TRBJ1-4, reads NAGVMQNPRHLVRRRGQEARLRCSPMKGHSHVYWYRQLPEEGLKFMVYLQKENIIDESGMPKERFSAEFPKEGPSILRIQQVVRGDSAAYFCASSPPGEGNEKLFFGSGTQLSVL.

A word on this clonotype: Possible read error: a much larger clone is one base away. In this CDR3 the conserved last residue, phenylalanine or tryptophan, is missing, so a read error is likely. CDR3 sequence reads: CASSERRSTDTQYL. The CDR3 DNA reads as TGTGCCAGCAGTGAACGACGGAGCACAGATACGCAGTATCTT. The chain uses TRBV25-1 and TRBJ2-3; D is uncertain. V shed 2 bases and J shed 0 bases, with 6 bases lying between them. CDR3 length: 14 residues. Germline-derived CDR1 and CDR2 are MGHDK and SYGVNS.

There are many counts of this clonotype. The J gene is TRBJ2-1, the V gene TRBV28, with D uncertain. Germline CDR1 is MDHEN and CDR2 is SYDVKM. The CDR3 is 15 amino acids. Trimming took 5 bases from V and 2 from J, leaving 13 bases between them. CDR3 bases: TGTGCCAGCAGTATTACAGCCCTAGCCTACAATGAGCAGTTCTTC. Protein sequence: CASSITALAYNEQFF.

This clonotype was counted ten times or more. The rearrangement links TRBV2 to TRBJ2-7; TRBD2 matches 10 bases. CDR1 and CDR2 from the germline V gene are SNHLY and FYNNEI. J lost 2 bases, V lost 6 bases, and 10 bases had no gene match. The CDR3 totals 16 residues. The CDR3 reads CASRGSSGRPPYEQYF. CDR3 nucleotides: TGTGCCAGCAGGGGGAGTAGCGGGAGGCCCCCCTACGAGCAGTACTTC.

This clonotype was detected ten times or more. This chain links TRBV6-2 or TRBV6-3 with TRBJ2-1; 9 bases match TRBD2. After removal of 7 bases from V and 6 bases from J, the junction contained 16 bases not matched to a gene. The germline CDR1 and CDR2 sequences are MNHEY and SVGEGT. The CDR3 totals 17 residues. The CDR3 loop is CASTKDLRAGGFNEQFF. In nucleotides, the CDR3 is TGTGCCAGCACCAAAGACCTCAGGGCGGGAGGGTTCAATGAGCAGTTCTTC.

The sample holds many counts of this clonotype. This rearrangement joins TRBV28 to TRBJ2-3; 7 bases line up with TRBD2. With V trimmed by 6 bases and J by 4 bases, 7 bases remained unmatched. This CDR3 is built from 14 residues. Looked up from germline, CDR1 is MDHEN and CDR2 is SYDVKM. The DNA for the CDR3 is TGTGCCAGCAGGGGGGGGGGGTTCGCAGATACGCAGTATTTT. Protein product: CASRGGGFADTQYF.

This clonotype was seen just once. A much larger clone lies a single base off, so this may be a read error. J is TRBJ1-2 and V is TRBV6-5, with D perhaps matching TRBD1 (5 bases). The V gene's germline CDR1 is MNHEY and CDR2 SVGAGI. The CDR3 has 11 residues. Here the CDR3 reads CACSEARGRHF. In DNA form, the CDR3 reads TGTGCCTGCAGTGAAGCGAGGGGCAGGCACTTC.

There are many counts of this clonotype. The rearrangement joins TRBV5-1 to TRBJ2-7, with 7 bases identical to TRBD1. The germline gives CDR1 SGHRS, CDR2 YFSETQ. The CDR3 loop spans 14 amino acids. After removal of 2 bases from V and 2 bases from J, the junction contained 4 bases not matched to a gene. Written as DNA, the CDR3 is TGCGCCAGCAGCTTACAGGGGCCCACCTACGAGCAGTACTTC. Its protein is CASSLQGPTYEQYF.

The sample holds many counts of this clonotype. The gene calls are TRBV11-2 and TRBJ2-4, with D unresolved. CDR3 length: 13 amino acids. The germline V and J ends were trimmed by 3 bases and 11 bases, with 14 bases remaining between them. Germline CDR1 reads SGHAT; CDR2 reads FQNNGV. CDR3 residues: CASSFGPTDFQYF. The DNA for the CDR3 is TGTGCCAGCAGCTTTGGACCCACTGACTTTCAGTACTTC.

This clonotype was counted at least ten times. The rearrangement links TRBV20-1 to TRBJ1-5; no definite D call. Germline V CDR1 and CDR2: DFQATT, SNEGSKA (reference sequence). V dropped 0 bases and J dropped 2 bases, with 8 bases sitting between them. CDR3 length equals 14 residues. The CDR3 here is CSARDSGRNQPQHF. The CDR3 DNA is TGCAGTGCTAGAGATAGCGGTCGCAATCAGCCCCAGCATTTT.

This clonotype was seen at least ten times. This chain links TRBV28 with TRBJ2-5, with 14 nucleotides matching TRBD2. The germline V gene encodes CDR1 MDHEN and CDR2 SYDVKM. The J segment lost 2 bases and the V segment lost 5 bases, leaving 10 bases of the junction unmatched. The CDR3 runs to 18 residues. CDR3 protein: CASSATSGRAVGQETQYF. In DNA form, the CDR3 reads TGTGCCAGCAGTGCGACTAGCGGGAGGGCCGTGGGGCAAGAGACCCAGTACTTC.

In the case of this clonotype: An end of the junction differs from the germline gene, which may be a read error. The genes are TRBV5-1 and TRBJ1-1, with D possibly matching TRBD1 (5 bases). CDR1 and CDR2 from the germline V gene are SGHRS and YFSETQ. CDR3 length equals 13 residues. In DNA, the CDR3 is TGCGCCAGCAGACAGGTGGCAGACACTGACGCTTACTTT. It translates to CASRQVADTDAYF.

This clonotype was found many times. In DNA form, the CDR3 reads TGCAGTGCTAGAGATCCCGTCAGCGGGAGAGAAGAGACCCAGTACTTC. This codes for CSARDPVSGREETQYF. The chain links TRBV20-1 to TRBJ2-5; the match to TRBD2 covers 8 bases. CDR1 and CDR2 from the germline V gene are DFQATT and SNEGSKA (reference sequence). J was trimmed by 3 bases and V by 0 bases; bases with no gene match: 9. The CDR3 runs to 16 residues.

The gene calls are TRBV2 and TRBJ1-6; D remains ambiguous. The V end was cut by 7 bases, the J end by 10 bases, with 14 bases between. The CDR3 extends over 13 amino acids. Germline-derived CDR1 and CDR2 are SNHLY and FYNNEI. This chain's CDR3 is CASTARRESPLHF. The CDR3, as DNA: TGTGCCAGCACGGCCCGAAGGGAGTCACCCCTCCACTTT.

There are many counts of this clonotype. The genes are TRBV7-8 and TRBJ2-7, with 10 bases matching TRBD1. The V gene's germline CDR1 is SGHVS and CDR2 FQNEAQ. This CDR3 spans 16 amino acids. Trimming removed 5 bases from V and 6 bases from J; junction bases left unmatched: 13. The CDR3 coding sequence is TGTGCCAGCAGCCCCCTTTCCGGGACAGGGGTGGGCGAGCAGTACTTC. This sequence encodes CASSPLSGTGVGEQYF.

This clonotype was counted many times. The chain carries TRBV7-2 and TRBJ2-1, with a possible D match to TRBD2 (5 bases). This CDR3 is 15 amino acids long. Trimming removed 5 bases at V and 0 bases at J, with 11 bases between. Germline V gene lookup returns CDR1 SGHTA and CDR2 FQGNSA. As DNA, the CDR3 is TGTGCCAGCAGCCGGGGTGCGGACTCCTACAATGAGCAGTTCTTC. Its translation: CASSRGADSYNEQFF.

This sequence joins TRBV11-3 and TRBJ2-5, with 10 nucleotides matching TRBD1. CDR1 is SGHNT and CDR2 is YENEEA in the germline V gene. The CDR3 runs to 15 residues. V trimming: 5 bases; J trimming: 1 base; junction bases outside the gene matches: 4. DNA for the CDR3: TGTGCCAGCAGCAGGGACAGGGGATTCCAAGAGACCCAGTACTTC. Translation gives CASSRDRGFQETQYF.

At least ten counts were recorded for this clonotype. The gene calls are TRBV27 and TRBJ1-2, with TRBD1 identical over 10 bases. J lost 5 bases, V lost 5 bases, and 8 bases had no gene match. Germline loops: CDR1 MNHEY, CDR2 SMNVEV (reference sequence). The CDR3 loop spans 15 amino acids. The CDR3 DNA follows: TGTGCCAGCAGTCACAGACAGGGGGCAGGATATGGCTACACCTTC. It is translated as CASSHRQGAGYGYTF.

This clonotype was seen ten or more times. The J gene is TRBJ1-5, the V gene TRBV25-1, with D unresolved. Trimming left V 4 bases short and J 0 bases short, with 10 bases between. Per germline, CDR1 MGHDK and CDR2 SYGVNS. This CDR3 comprises 15 residues. The CDR3 sequence is CASSADGYSNQPQHF. DNA of the CDR3: TGTGCCAGCAGTGCAGACGGGTATAGCAATCAGCCCCAGCATTTT.

J is TRBJ2-5 and V is TRBV7-3, with TRBD1 identical over 8 bases. The V gene end was trimmed by 4 bases and the J gene end by 4 bases; junction bases not matched to a gene: 8. CDR3 length: 15 residues. Germline loops: CDR1 SGHTA, CDR2 FQGTGA. The CDR3 spells CASSSGQGMAETQYF. The DNA of the CDR3 is TGTGCCAGCAGCTCTGGACAGGGAATGGCAGAGACCCAGTACTTC.

In its sample, this clonotype was seen many times. The J gene is TRBJ2-5, the V gene TRBV14; D call uncertain. CDR3 length: 15 residues. Germline CDR1 reads SGHDN; CDR2 reads FVKESK. V lost 1 base to trimming and J lost 0 bases, with 9 bases between them. CDR3 residues: CASSQGHLYQETQYF. The CDR3 DNA is TGTGCCAGCAGCCAAGGTCATCTGTACCAAGAGACCCAGTACTTC.

This clonotype was recorded at least ten times. The CDR3 protein is CASSGGGSSDTQYF. CDR3 in DNA: TGTGCCAGCAGTGGTGGAGGAAGCTCAGATACGCAGTATTTT. This chain links TRBV2 with TRBJ2-3; D might be TRBD2 (5 bases). Germline CDR1 SNHLY, CDR2 FYNNEI. With 4 bases removed from V and 4 bases from J, the gap between germline ends came to 12 bases. This CDR3 has 14 residues.

This clonotype was counted ten times or more. J is TRBJ2-7 and V is TRBV5-1, with D perhaps matching TRBD2 (5 bases). Germline V lookup: CDR1 SGHRS, CDR2 YFSETQ. Deletions cut 2 bases from V and 4 bases from J, with 10 bases between. This CDR3 has 13 residues. The CDR3 here is CASSFTGRYEQYF. Written as DNA, the CDR3 is TGCGCCAGCAGCTTTACGGGGAGATACGAGCAGTACTTC. The full variable domain, rest sourced from reference TRBV5-1 and TRBJ2-7, is KAGVTQTPRYLIKTRGQQVTLSCSPISGHRSVSWYQQTPGQGLQFLFEYFSETQRNKGNFPGRFSGRQFSNSRSEMNVSTLELGDSALYLCASSFTGRYEQYFGPGTRLTVT.

This clonotype was detected a few times. One base away lies a much larger clone, so this may be a sequencing read error. Since the CDR3 does not end with the conserved phenylalanine or tryptophan, this likely comes from a read error. The chain combines TRBV29-1 with TRBJ2-7; D might be TRBD1 (6 bases). The germline CDR1 and CDR2 sequences are SQVTM and ANQGSEA. V was cut by 4 bases and J by 2 bases, with 15 bases left in between. This CDR3 spans 14 amino acids. CDR3 in amino acids: CSVALQGPPYEQYL. DNA of the CDR3: TGCAGCGTTGCTCTTCAGGGGCCACCCTACGAGCAGTACCTC.

This clonotype has at least ten counts. With a much larger clone just one base away, this may be a read error. The genes are TRBV29-1 and TRBJ2-1; no reliable D call. This CDR3 is 12 amino acids long. CDR1 SQVTM and CDR2 ANQGSEA come from the germline V gene. CDR3 loop: CSAPIPYSEQFF. As DNA, the CDR3 is TGCAGCGCCCCCATACCCTACAGTGAGCAGTTCTTC.

This clonotype was observed a few times. The genes are TRBV7-9 and TRBJ2-7; D perhaps matches TRBD2 (5 bases). V gave up 0 bases and J gave up 5 bases, with 8 bases separating them. CDR3 length: 13 residues. Germline V gene sequence: CDR1 SEHNR, CDR2 FQNEAQ (reference sequence). The CDR3 protein is CASSLAGVHEQYF. In DNA, the CDR3 is TGTGCCAGCAGCTTAGCGGGAGTCCACGAGCAGTACTTC.

With respect to this clonotype: A read error may explain this, as a much larger clone is one base away. This sequence joins TRBV7-2 and TRBJ2-2, with D perhaps TRBD2 (5 bases). The CDR3 spans 14 residues. CDR1 is SGHTA and CDR2 is FQGNSA in the germline V gene. In DNA form, the CDR3 reads TGTGCCAGCAGCTCATCACCAGCCACCGGGGAGCTGTCTTTT. Amino acids: CASSSSPATGELSF.

This clonotype has a handful of counts. The chain employs TRBV7-2 and TRBJ1-3; 8 bases line up with TRBD1. J was trimmed by 3 bases and V by 5 bases; bases with no gene match: 6. CDR1 SGHTA and CDR2 FQGNSA come from the germline V gene. There are 15 residues in the CDR3. The CDR3: CASSPGTGLGNTIYF. In DNA, the CDR3 is TGTGCCAGCAGCCCCGGGACAGGACTTGGAAACACCATATATTTT.

This clonotype was observed a few times. A single base separates this from a much larger clone, so it may be a read error. The chain employs TRBV6-4 and TRBJ1-1; TRBD1 aligns across 9 bases. Germline V gives CDR1 MRHNA, CDR2 SNTAGT. CDR3 length: 14 residues. The CDR3 here is CASSPGTGRTEASF. The CDR3 nucleotides read TGTGCCAGCAGTCCCGGGACAGGGAGGACTGAAGCTTCCTTT.

The V call is TRBV12-3 or TRBV12-4, the J call TRBJ2-1; D may be TRBD2 (6 bases). The CDR3 loop spans 15 amino acids. The ends were cut back, 6 bases at V and 7 bases at J, with 19 bases in the middle. The CDR3 DNA sequence: TGTGCCAGCAGCCGGGAGCTAGCCACAGTAAATGAGCAGTTCTTC. This gives the protein CASSRELATVNEQFF.